This T cell receptor (beta chain) was recorded in a study of identifying expanded T cells in peripheral blood. General study findings and limits: Technical replicates showed 0.9 to 1.5 changed clones; two weeks about 16.4; four weeks 19. Roughly two-week clone count variance significantly increased as total template count grew.

As regards this clone: As yet, its antigen is unknown.

The protocol was immunoSEQ multiplex PCR, while the TCRdb copy is restricted to in-frame clones and leaves out a portion. The sample has about 58,000 clones; 89% are singletons. The TCR sequence derives from a person aged 18 to 75 in good health. Sequencing input: blood.

This chain's CDR3 is CASSLYGEDNEQFF. The CDR3 DNA follows: TGTGCCAGCAGCTTATACGGGGAGGACAATGAGCAGTTCTTC. This chain joins TRBV7-9 and TRBJ2-1, with D possibly being TRBD2 (6 bases). V shed 2 bases and J shed 5 bases, with 10 bases lying between them. Germline V CDR1 and CDR2: SEHNR, FQNEAQ (reference sequence). The CDR3 sequence is 14 residues long.